This TCR beta chain is from a study of blood T cell repertoires in COVID-19. Looked up from germline, CDR1 is MNHEY and CDR2 is SVGAGI. V was trimmed by 6 bases and J by 8 bases, leaving 16 bases between them. The CDR3 contains 13 residues. Method: immunoSEQ multiplex PCR; TCRdb's copy keeps in-frame clones and lacks some. The sample includes about 120,000 clones, approximately 81% of them seen just once. This receptor was identified in a woman aged 45-65 years with acute or convalescent COVID-19. Sequencing used peripheral blood. The rearrangement joins TRBV6-5 to TRBJ1-1; D is possibly TRBD1 (5 bases). CDR3 bases: TGTGCCAGCAGGGCGGGGACGGGCCACGAAGCTTTCTTT. Its translation is CASRAGTGHEAFF.